This TCR beta chain comes out of a study of blood T cells in healthy people across ages. Study background: Template switching picked up about one barcoded beta molecule for each two T cells. General study points: Unsorted PBMCs ruled out conclusive naive versus antigen-experienced comparison.

PCR was performed a second time for roughly 6 to 12 cycles using a sample-barcoded 5' primer and a J-beta primer mix. MiXCR, applied by TCRdb to the 5' RACE reads, yields one record per CDR3 protein. The sample yields roughly 2 million distinct CDR3 sequences, around 48% seen once. V shed 0 bases and J 5 bases; nucleotides not matched to a gene: 6. This CDR3 spans 16 amino acids. Germline V gives CDR1 SGDLS, CDR2 YYNGEE. This clonotype was counted once. Its antigen is currently unknown. The origin of this receptor is a woman aged 40 to 50 in good health. Input material: blood. The rearrangement joins TRBV9 to TRBJ2-3; TRBD2 matches 10 bases. The CDR3 coding sequence is TGTGCCAGCAGCGTAGATGGAGCGGGGGGGCTAGATACGCAGTATTTT. Protein product: CASSVDGAGGLDTQYF.